Sequencing of this TCR beta chain was carried out in a study of blood T cell repertoires in COVID-19. Study details: Samples taken during acute and convalescent COVID-19 were collected in the United States, Italy and Spain.

Germline V gene lookup returns CDR1 SGHRS and CDR2 YFSETQ. V lost 0 bases and J 0 bases, leaving 10 bases between the germline ends. This CDR3 region has 16 residues. Sequencing was performed with immunoSEQ multiplex PCR; in TCRdb, only in-frame clones are kept and a portion is missing. The top ten hold about 2.1% of the sample, which has around 450,000 clones, 87% seen once. The sequenced sample was PBMCs or T cells enriched from blood (not recorded which). This receptor was identified in a young woman with acute COVID-19. The J gene is TRBJ1-3, the V gene TRBV5-1; D is possibly TRBD1 (6 bases). CDR3 loop: CASSLGGGRSGNTIYF. CDR3 coding DNA: TGCGCCAGCAGCTTGGGTGGGGGCCGCTCTGGAAACACCATATATTTT.